The clone carrying this T cell receptor (beta chain) was detected a few times. Its antigen is not known. CDR1 is SNHLY and CDR2 is FYNNEI in the germline V gene. CDR3 size: 14 residues. J was trimmed by 0 bases and V by 8 bases; bases with no gene match: 5. This sample was taken from a study of OX40 agonist ivuxolimab in advanced cancers. Study as a whole: Three patients showed partial responses: one hepatocellular carcinoma and two cutaneous melanoma cases. Points from the study as a whole: Normalized expansion of T-cell clones was also low for some nonresponders.

Only in-frame clones appear in the TCRdb table, and some are missing; sequencing was by immunoSEQ multiplex PCR. Of around 65,000 clones detected, about three quarters appear once; the ten largest clones hold approximately 2.1%. The clonotype comes from an adult with an advanced solid tumor such as melanoma, head and neck, liver or kidney cancer. Here the sequenced sample was CD4+ or CD8+ T cells sorted from blood, taken in a trial of the OX40 agonist ivuxolimab. V is TRBV2 and J is TRBJ2-7, with 9 bases that match TRBD1. CDR3 bases: TGTGCCAGCGCCCGGACAGGGGTCTCCTACGAGCAGTACTTC. Translating it yields CASARTGVSYEQYF. Supplemented by reference TRBV2 and TRBJ2-7, the full variable domain reads EPEVTQTPSHQVTQMGQEVILRCVPISNHLYFYWYRQILGQKVEFLVSFYNNEISEKSEIFDDQFSVERPDGSNFTLKIRSTKLEDSAMYFCASARTGVSYEQYFGPGTRLTVT.